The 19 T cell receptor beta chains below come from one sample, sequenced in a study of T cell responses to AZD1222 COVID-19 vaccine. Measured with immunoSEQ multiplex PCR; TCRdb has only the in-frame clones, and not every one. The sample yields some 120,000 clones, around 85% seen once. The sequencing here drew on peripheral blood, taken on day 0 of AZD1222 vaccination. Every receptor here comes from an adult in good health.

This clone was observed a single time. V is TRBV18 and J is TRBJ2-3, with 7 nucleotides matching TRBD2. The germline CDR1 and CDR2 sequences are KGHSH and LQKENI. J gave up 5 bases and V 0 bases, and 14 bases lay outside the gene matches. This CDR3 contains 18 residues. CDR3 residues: CASSPPNGGRGSRDTQYF. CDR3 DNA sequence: TGTGCCAGCTCACCACCGAATGGCGGGAGAGGGTCGAGAGATACGCAGTATTTT.

CDR3 loop: CASSLGQDLHYNEQFF. The DNA for the CDR3 is TGTGCCAGCAGCTTAGGACAGGACTTACACTACAATGAGCAGTTCTTC. This chain uses TRBV13 with TRBJ2-1; D possibly matches TRBD1 or TRBD2 (5 bases each). The CDR3 contains 16 residues. Between the trimmed V and J ends, which lost 0 bases and 3 bases, there was a span of 12 bases. Germline V gene data show CDR1 as PRHDT and CDR2 as FYEKMQ (reference sequence).

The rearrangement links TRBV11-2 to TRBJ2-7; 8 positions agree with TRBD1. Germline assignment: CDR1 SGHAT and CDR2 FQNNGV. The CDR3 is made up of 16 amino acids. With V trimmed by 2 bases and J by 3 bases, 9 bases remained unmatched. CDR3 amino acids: CASSLSPGQANYEQYF. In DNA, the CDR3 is TGTGCCAGCAGCTTAAGCCCGGGACAGGCGAACTACGAGCAGTACTTC.

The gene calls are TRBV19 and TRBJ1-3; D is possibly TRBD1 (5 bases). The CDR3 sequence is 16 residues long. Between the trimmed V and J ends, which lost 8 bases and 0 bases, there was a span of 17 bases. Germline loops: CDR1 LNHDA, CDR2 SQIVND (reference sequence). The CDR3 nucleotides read TGTGCCAGTTCCTCCTTGACAGCCTACTCTGGAAACACCATATATTTT. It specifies CASSSLTAYSGNTIYF.

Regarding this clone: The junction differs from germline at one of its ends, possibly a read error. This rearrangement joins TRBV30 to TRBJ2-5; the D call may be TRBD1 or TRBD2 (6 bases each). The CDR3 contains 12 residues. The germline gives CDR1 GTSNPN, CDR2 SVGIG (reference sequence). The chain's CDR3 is CAWSVQGGQRNF. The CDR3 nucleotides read TGTGCCTGGAGTGTACAAGGGGGGCAGCGCAACTTC.

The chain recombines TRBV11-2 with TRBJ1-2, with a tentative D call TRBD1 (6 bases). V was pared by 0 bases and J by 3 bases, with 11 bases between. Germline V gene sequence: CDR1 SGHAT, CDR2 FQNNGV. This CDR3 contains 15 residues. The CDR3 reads CASSLDTGRYYGYTF. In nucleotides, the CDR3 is TGTGCCAGCAGCTTAGATACAGGGAGGTACTATGGCTACACCTTC.

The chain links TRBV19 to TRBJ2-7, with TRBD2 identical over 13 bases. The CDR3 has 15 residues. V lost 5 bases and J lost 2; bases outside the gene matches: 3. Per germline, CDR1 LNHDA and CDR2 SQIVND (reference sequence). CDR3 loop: CASSPGLAGTYEQYF. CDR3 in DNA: TGTGCCAGTAGTCCGGGACTAGCGGGAACCTACGAGCAGTACTTC.

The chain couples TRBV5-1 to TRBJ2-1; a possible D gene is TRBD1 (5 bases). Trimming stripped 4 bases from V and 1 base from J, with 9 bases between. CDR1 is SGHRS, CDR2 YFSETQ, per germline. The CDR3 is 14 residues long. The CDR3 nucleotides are TGCGCCAGCAGCGGGGCAGAGTCCTACAATGAGCAGTTCTTC. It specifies CASSGAESYNEQFF.

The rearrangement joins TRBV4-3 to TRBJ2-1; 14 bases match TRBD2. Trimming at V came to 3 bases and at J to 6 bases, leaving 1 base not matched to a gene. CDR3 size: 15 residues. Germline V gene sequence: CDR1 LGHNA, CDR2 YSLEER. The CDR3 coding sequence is TGCGCCAGCAGCCAGACTAGCGGGAGGGCCAATGAGCAGTTCTTC. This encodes CASSQTSGRANEQFF.

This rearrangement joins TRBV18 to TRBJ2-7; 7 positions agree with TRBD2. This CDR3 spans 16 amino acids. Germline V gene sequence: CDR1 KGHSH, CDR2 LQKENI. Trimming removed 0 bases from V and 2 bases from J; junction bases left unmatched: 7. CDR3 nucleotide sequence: TGTGCCAGCTCACCACCCGGGAGGCTACCTCCCTACGAGCAGTACTTC. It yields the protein CASSPPGRLPPYEQYF.

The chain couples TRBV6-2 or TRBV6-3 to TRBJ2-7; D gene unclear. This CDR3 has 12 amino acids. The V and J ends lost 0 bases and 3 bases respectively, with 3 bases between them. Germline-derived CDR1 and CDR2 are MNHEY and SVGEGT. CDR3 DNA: TGTGCCAGCAGTTACTCTATCTACGAGCAGTACTTC. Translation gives CASSYSIYEQYF.

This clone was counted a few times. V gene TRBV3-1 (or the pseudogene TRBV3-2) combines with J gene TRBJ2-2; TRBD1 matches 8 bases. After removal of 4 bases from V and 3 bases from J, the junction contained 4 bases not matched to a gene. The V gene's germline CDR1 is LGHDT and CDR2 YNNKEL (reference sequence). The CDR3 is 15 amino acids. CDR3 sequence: CASSPSDRDTGELFF. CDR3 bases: TGTGCCAGCAGCCCCTCGGACAGGGACACCGGGGAGCTGTTTTTT.

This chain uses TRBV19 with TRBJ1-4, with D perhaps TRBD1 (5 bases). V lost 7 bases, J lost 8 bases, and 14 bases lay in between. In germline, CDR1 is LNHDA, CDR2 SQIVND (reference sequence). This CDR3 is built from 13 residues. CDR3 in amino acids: CASTPGGVEKLFF. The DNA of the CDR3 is TGTGCCAGTACCCCGGGGGGGGTAGAAAAACTGTTTTTT.

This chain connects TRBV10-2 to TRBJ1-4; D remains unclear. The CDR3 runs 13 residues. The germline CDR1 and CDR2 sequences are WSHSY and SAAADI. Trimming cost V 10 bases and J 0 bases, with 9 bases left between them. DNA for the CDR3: TGCGCCACTTCAAGTGCAACTAATGAAAAACTGTTTTTT. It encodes CATSSATNEKLFF.

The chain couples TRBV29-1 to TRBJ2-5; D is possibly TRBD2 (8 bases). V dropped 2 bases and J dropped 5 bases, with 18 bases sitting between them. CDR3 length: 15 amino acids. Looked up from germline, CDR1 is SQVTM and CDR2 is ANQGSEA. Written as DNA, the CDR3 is TGCAGCGTTGAACCTGGAGGGGGCGGGAGGGAGACCCAGTACTTC. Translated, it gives CSVEPGGGGRETQYF.

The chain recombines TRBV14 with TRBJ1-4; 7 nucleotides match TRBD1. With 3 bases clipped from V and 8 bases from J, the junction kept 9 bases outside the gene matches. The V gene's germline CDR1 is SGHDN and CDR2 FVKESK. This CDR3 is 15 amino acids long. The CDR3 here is CASSQGGRGIEKLFF. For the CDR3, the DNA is TGTGCCAGCAGCCAGGGGGGCAGGGGGATCGAAAAACTGTTTTTT.

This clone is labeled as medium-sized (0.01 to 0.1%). The CDR3 protein is CASSDSTGGNSPLHF. The CDR3 nucleotides read TGTGCCAGCAGTGACTCGACAGGGGGCAATTCACCCCTCCACTTT. The chain has TRBV6-4 and TRBJ1-6, with 10 bases lining up with TRBD1. The length of the CDR3 is 15 residues. The V gene end was trimmed by 0 bases and the J gene end by 7 bases; junction bases not matched to a gene: 0. Germline CDR1 reads MRHNA; CDR2 reads SNTAGT.

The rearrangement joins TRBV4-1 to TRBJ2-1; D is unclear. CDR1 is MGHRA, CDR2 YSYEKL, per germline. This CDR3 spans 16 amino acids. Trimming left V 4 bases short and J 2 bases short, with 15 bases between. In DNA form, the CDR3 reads TGCGCCAGCAGCCGTGGACGAAACGGGCCCTACAATGAGCAGTTCTTC. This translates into CASSRGRNGPYNEQFF.

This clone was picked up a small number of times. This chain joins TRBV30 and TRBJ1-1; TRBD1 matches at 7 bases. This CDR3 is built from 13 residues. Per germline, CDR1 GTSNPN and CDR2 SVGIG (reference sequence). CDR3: CAGGRGLGTEAFF. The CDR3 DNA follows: TGTGCTGGAGGGAGGGGGCTCGGCACTGAAGCTTTCTTT.